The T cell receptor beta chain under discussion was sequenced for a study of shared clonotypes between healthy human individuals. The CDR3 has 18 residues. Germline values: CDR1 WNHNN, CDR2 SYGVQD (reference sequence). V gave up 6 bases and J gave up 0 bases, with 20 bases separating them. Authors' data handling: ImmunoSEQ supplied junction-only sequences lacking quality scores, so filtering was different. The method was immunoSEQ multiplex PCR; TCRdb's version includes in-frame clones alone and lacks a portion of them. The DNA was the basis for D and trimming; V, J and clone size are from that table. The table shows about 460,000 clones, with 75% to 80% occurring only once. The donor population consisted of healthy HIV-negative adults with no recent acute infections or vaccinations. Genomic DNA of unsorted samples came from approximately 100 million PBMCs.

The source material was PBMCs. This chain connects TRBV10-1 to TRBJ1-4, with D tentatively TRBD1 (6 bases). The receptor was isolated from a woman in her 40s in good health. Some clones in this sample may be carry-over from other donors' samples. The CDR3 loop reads CASRERIWTAATNEKLFF. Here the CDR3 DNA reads TGCGCCAGCAGAGAGCGGATATGGACAGCCGCAACTAATGAAAAACTGTTTTTT.